This passage covers 23 T cell receptor beta chains from one sample sequenced in a study of shared clonotypes between healthy human individuals. The protocol was immunoSEQ multiplex PCR, while the TCRdb copy is restricted to in-frame clones and leaves out a portion. The sample lists about 1.5 million clones, approximately 98% occurring once. The specimen sequenced was naive CD4+ T cells sorted from blood. The subset denotes: CD45RA+ positively selected. These receptor sequences come from a man aged 30-40 years in good health.

A single count supports this clone. The chain couples TRBV29-1 to TRBJ1-4; D may be TRBD1 (6 bases). Looked up from germline, CDR1 is SQVTM and CDR2 is ANQGSEA. The length of the CDR3 is 14 residues. With 0 bases removed from V and 6 bases from J, the gap between germline ends came to 11 bases. The CDR3 region is CSVEDRKGDEKLFF. The CDR3 nucleotides are TGCAGCGTTGAAGATAGAAAGGGGGATGAAAAACTGTTTTTT.

The chain is built from TRBV7-9 and TRBJ2-2; 7 bases fit TRBD1. The J segment lost 3 bases and the V segment lost 4 bases, leaving 5 bases of the junction unmatched. The CDR3 is 15 amino acids. Per germline, CDR1 SEHNR and CDR2 FQNEAQ (reference sequence). The CDR3 sequence: CASSSRTGDTGELFF. The CDR3 nucleotides read TGTGCCAGCAGCTCGCGGACAGGAGACACCGGGGAGCTGTTTTTT.

The CDR3 region has the DNA TGTGCCAGCAGCTTCGGGATCCGGGACAGGGGCCTCGGGGAGCAGTACTTC. Translation gives CASSFGIRDRGLGEQYF. V usage is TRBV5-5 and J usage is TRBJ2-7; 10 bases agree with TRBD1. J was trimmed by 7 bases and V by 2 bases; bases with no gene match: 15. The germline V gene has CDR1 SGHKS and CDR2 YYEKEE (reference sequence). The CDR3 spans 17 residues.

This clone was counted once. The rearrangement uses TRBV9 and TRBJ1-3, with no clear D. Trimming took 0 bases from V and 2 from J, leaving 9 bases between them. The CDR3 covers 15 residues. CDR1 is SGDLS and CDR2 is YYNGEE in the germline V gene. The CDR3 is CASSVGSEPGNTIYF. CDR3 DNA: TGTGCCAGCAGCGTAGGGTCAGAGCCTGGAAACACCATATATTTT.

V and J are TRBV10-2 and TRBJ2-5, with 16 bases identical to TRBD2. The CDR3 sequence is 15 residues long. Germline-derived CDR1 and CDR2 are WSHSY and SAAADI. The trim removed 7 bases at V and 4 bases at J, leaving 3 bases unmatched. The CDR3 loop is CASMGLAGGGETQYF. CDR3 nucleotides: TGCGCCAGCATGGGACTAGCGGGAGGGGGAGAGACCCAGTACTTC.

This rearrangement joins TRBV5-4 to TRBJ2-1; D remains unclear. The CDR3 consists of 15 residues. The V gene's germline CDR1 is SGHNT and CDR2 YYREEE (reference sequence). The germline V and J ends were trimmed by 2 bases and 4 bases, with 13 bases remaining between them. CDR3 sequence reads: CASSFGKSSYNEQFF. In nucleotides, the CDR3 is TGTGCCAGCAGCTTTGGCAAGTCTTCGTACAATGAGCAGTTCTTC.

The chain recombines TRBV2 with TRBJ2-7, with 7 bases matching TRBD2. Germline-derived CDR1 and CDR2 are SNHLY and FYNNEI. V dropped 6 bases and J dropped 5; count of bases not matched to a gene: 22. The length of the CDR3 is 18 residues. CDR3 in amino acids: CASRSSLVGRGSVHEQYF. CDR3 in DNA: TGTGCCAGCAGGTCCTCTCTCGTGGGGAGGGGTAGTGTCCACGAGCAGTACTTC.

The gene calls are TRBV30 and TRBJ2-1; 12 bases match TRBD2. V lost 1 base to trimming and J lost 1 base; unmatched junction nucleotides: 5. Germline assignment: CDR1 GTSNPN and CDR2 SVGIG (reference sequence). CDR3 length: 17 amino acids. The CDR3 protein is CAWSGLAGVGSYNEQFF. The CDR3 region has the DNA TGTGCCTGGAGTGGACTAGCGGGAGTAGGGTCCTACAATGAGCAGTTCTTC.

The chain is built from TRBV18 and TRBJ2-7; 11 bases are a match to TRBD1. Germline trimming cut 5 bases from V and 6 bases from J; bases unmatched to any gene: 6. Per germline, CDR1 KGHSH and CDR2 LQKENI. The CDR3 is made up of 14 amino acids. This CDR3 reads CASSVGQGASEQYF. The CDR3, as DNA: TGTGCCAGCTCAGTAGGACAGGGGGCGAGCGAGCAGTACTTC.

The chain recombines TRBV9 with TRBJ2-1; weak D call: TRBD1 (5 bases). This CDR3 is built from 15 residues. With 1 base removed from V and 6 bases from J, the gap between germline ends came to 14 bases. The V gene's germline CDR1 is SGDLS and CDR2 YYNGEE. The CDR3 bases are TGTGCCAGCAGCGTAACTACAGGTCAGGGCAATGAGCAGTTCTTC. It specifies CASSVTTGQGNEQFF.

CDR3 nucleotide sequence: TGTGCCAGCAGTGACAGTTGGGGTATGCAGTACTTC. It is translated as CASSDSWGMQYF. The genes are TRBV2 and TRBJ2-5; D not certain. The germline V gene encodes CDR1 SNHLY and CDR2 FYNNEI. The V end lost 3 bases, the J end lost 11 bases, and 13 bases lay between the germline ends. The CDR3 has 12 amino acids.

This chain links TRBV7-9 with TRBJ2-7; 9 bases match TRBD1. This CDR3 spans 13 amino acids. Germline values: CDR1 SEHNR, CDR2 FQNEAQ (reference sequence). The junction had 1 base not matched to a gene; V was cut back by 1 base and J by 6 bases. For the CDR3, the DNA is TGTGCCAGCAGCTTAGGACAGGGGGGCGAGCAGTACTTC. Translated, it gives CASSLGQGGEQYF. The variable domain in full, completed from reference TRBV7-9 and TRBJ2-7, reads DTGVSQNPRHKITKRGQNVTFRCDPISEHNRLYWYRQTLGQGPEFLTYFQNEAQLEKSRLLSDRFSAERPKGSFSTLEIQRTEQGDSAMYLCASSLGQGGEQYFGPGTRLTVT.

The V call is TRBV25-1, the J call TRBJ2-7; 8 bases match TRBD1. The germline CDR1 and CDR2 sequences are MGHDK and SYGVNS. This CDR3 region has 14 residues. Unmatched junction bases numbered 3, after V lost 1 base and J lost 4 bases. The CDR3, as DNA: TGTGCCAGCAGTGAATCAGGGGGCCCTTACGAGCAGTACTTC. It yields the protein CASSESGGPYEQYF.

This sequence joins TRBV9 and TRBJ1-5, with 7 bases fitting TRBD1. J was trimmed by 6 bases and V by 3 bases; bases with no gene match: 6. The CDR3 contains 14 residues. The V gene's germline CDR1 is SGDLS and CDR2 YYNGEE. The CDR3 spells CASSAERTGQPQHF. The CDR3 DNA follows: TGTGCCAGCAGCGCCGAACGGACAGGTCAGCCCCAGCATTTT.

The J gene is TRBJ2-1, the V gene TRBV4-3; D gene unclear. Germline CDR1 reads LGHNA; CDR2 reads YSLEER. This CDR3 spans 15 amino acids. The ends were cut back, 0 bases at V and 4 bases at J, with 10 bases in the middle. The chain's CDR3 is CASSQEAVGYNEQFF. CDR3 coding DNA: TGCGCCAGCAGCCAAGAGGCGGTGGGGTACAATGAGCAGTTCTTC.

CDR3 loop: CASSPSRDYGELFF. The CDR3 DNA follows: TGTGCCAGCTCACCTTCCAGGGATTACGGGGAGCTGTTTTTT. The V gene is TRBV18, the J gene TRBJ2-2; a weak D match, TRBD1 (5 bases). Trimming shortened V by 3 bases and J by 7 bases, and 12 bases separated the two germline ends. Germline V CDR1 and CDR2: KGHSH, LQKENI. The CDR3 contains 14 residues.

This clone was detected once. The rearrangement uses TRBV5-1 and TRBJ1-2; no reliable D call. Germline CDR1 is SGHRS and CDR2 is YFSETQ. V was clipped by 5 bases and J by 8 bases, with 13 bases between them. The CDR3 has 12 amino acids. CDR3 residues: CASSTGRGGYTF. DNA for the CDR3: TGCGCCAGCAGTACCGGGCGAGGCGGCTACACCTTC.

This chain links TRBV6-6 with TRBJ2-7; maybe TRBD1 (6 bases). Trimming took off 5 bases at V and 1 base at J, with 15 bases between the two ends. The CDR3 sequence is 15 residues long. The germline CDR1 and CDR2 sequences are MNHNY and SVGAGI (reference sequence). CDR3 in amino acids: CASSTPERGSYEQYF. The CDR3 nucleotides read TGTGCCAGCAGTACCCCAGAAAGGGGGTCCTACGAGCAGTACTTC.

This chain joins TRBV18 and TRBJ2-2; no definite D call. V was cut by 2 bases and J by 0 bases, with 10 bases left in between. CDR3 length equals 16 residues. Germline loops: CDR1 KGHSH, CDR2 LQKENI. CDR3 sequence reads: CASSPIGSANTGELFF. For the CDR3, the DNA is TGTGCCAGCTCACCAATCGGCAGCGCGAACACCGGGGAGCTGTTTTTT.

The rearrangement links TRBV28 to TRBJ2-3; D may be TRBD2 (5 bases). The CDR3 loop spans 16 amino acids. Germline CDR1 reads MDHEN; CDR2 reads SYDVKM. V was cut by 3 bases and J by 3 bases, with 16 bases left in between. The CDR3 sequence is CASSFQSGPRTDTQYF. CDR3 in DNA: TGTGCCAGCAGTTTTCAGAGCGGCCCGAGGACAGATACGCAGTATTTT. The full variable domain, rest sourced from reference TRBV28 and TRBJ2-3, is DVKVTQSSRYLVKRTGEKVFLECVQDMDHENMFWYRQDPGLGLRLIYFSYDVKMKEKGDIPEGYSVSREKKERFSLILESASTNQTSMYLCASSFQSGPRTDTQYFGPGTRLTVL.

This clone has only one observation. The V call is TRBV28, the J call TRBJ1-2; perhaps TRBD1 as D (5 bases). This CDR3 comprises 15 residues. In germline, CDR1 is MDHEN, CDR2 SYDVKM. V was pared by 2 bases and J by 8 bases, with 18 bases between. CDR3 sequence reads: CASSLGGTATGGYTF. CDR3 in DNA: TGTGCCAGCAGTTTAGGTGGGACCGCGACTGGCGGCTACACCTTC.

The J gene is TRBJ2-7, the V gene TRBV5-1; tentative D call: TRBD2 (6 bases). The germline V and J ends were trimmed by 4 bases and 0 bases, with 14 bases remaining between them. There are 15 residues in the CDR3. Germline V gene data show CDR1 as SGHRS and CDR2 as YFSETQ. The chain's CDR3 is CASSPVGGSSYEQYF. CDR3 sequence (DNA): TGCGCCAGCAGCCCGGTAGGAGGGAGCTCCTACGAGCAGTACTTC.

This clone was detected once. The chain joins TRBV6-5 to TRBJ1-1, with a possible D match to TRBD1 (5 bases). Looked up from germline, CDR1 is MNHEY and CDR2 is SVGAGI. Trimming removed 6 bases from V and 1 base from J, with 12 bases in between. The CDR3 covers 14 residues. CDR3 protein: CASSPGRRNTEAFF. The CDR3 nucleotides are TGTGCCAGCAGCCCAGGGAGGAGGAACACTGAAGCTTTCTTT.